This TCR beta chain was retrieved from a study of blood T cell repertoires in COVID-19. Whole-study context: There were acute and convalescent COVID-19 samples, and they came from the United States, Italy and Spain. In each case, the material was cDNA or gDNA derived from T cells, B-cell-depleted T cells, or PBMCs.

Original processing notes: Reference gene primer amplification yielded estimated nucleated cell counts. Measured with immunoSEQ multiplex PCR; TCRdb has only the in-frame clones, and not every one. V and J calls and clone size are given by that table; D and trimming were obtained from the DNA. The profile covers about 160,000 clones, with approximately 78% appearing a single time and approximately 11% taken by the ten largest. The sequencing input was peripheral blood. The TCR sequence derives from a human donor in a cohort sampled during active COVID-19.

The CDR3 DNA reads as TGTGCCAGCACCCGCGGGGGGGGCTCCTATAATTCACCCCTCCACTTT. Protein: CASTRGGGSYNSPLHF. The genes are TRBV5-6 and TRBJ1-6; D might be TRBD1 (5 bases). From germline, CDR1 is SGHDT and CDR2 YYEEEE. The CDR3 has 16 residues. V was clipped by 6 bases and J by 0 bases, with 13 bases between them.